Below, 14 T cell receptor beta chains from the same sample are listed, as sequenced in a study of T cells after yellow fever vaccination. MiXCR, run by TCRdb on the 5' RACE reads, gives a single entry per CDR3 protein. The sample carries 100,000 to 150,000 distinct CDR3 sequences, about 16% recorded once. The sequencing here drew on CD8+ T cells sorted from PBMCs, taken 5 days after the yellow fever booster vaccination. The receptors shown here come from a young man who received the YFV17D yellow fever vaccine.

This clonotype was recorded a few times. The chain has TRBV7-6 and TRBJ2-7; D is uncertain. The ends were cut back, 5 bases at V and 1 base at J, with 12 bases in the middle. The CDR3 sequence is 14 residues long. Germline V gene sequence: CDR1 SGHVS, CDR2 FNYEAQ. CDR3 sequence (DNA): TGTGCCAGCAGCGTGGGCTCAGGATCCTACGAGCAGTACTTC. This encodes CASSVGSGSYEQYF.

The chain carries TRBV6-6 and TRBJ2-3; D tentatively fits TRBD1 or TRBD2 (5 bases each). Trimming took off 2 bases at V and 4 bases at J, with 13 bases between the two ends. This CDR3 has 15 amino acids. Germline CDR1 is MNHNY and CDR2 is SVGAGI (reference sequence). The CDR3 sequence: CASSYILPGPDTQYF. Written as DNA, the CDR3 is TGTGCCAGCAGTTACATACTACCGGGGCCAGATACGCAGTATTTT.

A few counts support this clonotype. The CDR3 DNA sequence: TGTGCCAGCAGCTTTGGCACGTTGTACACTGAAGCTTTCTTT. This gives the protein CASSFGTLYTEAFF. The chain recombines TRBV7-8 with TRBJ1-1, with D unresolved. The CDR3 is 14 residues long. V dropped 3 bases and J dropped 3 bases, with 11 bases sitting between them. Germline-derived CDR1 and CDR2 are SGHVS and FQNEAQ.

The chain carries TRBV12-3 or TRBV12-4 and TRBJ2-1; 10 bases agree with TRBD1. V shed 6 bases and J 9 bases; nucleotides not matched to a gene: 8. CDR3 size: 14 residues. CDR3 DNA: TGTGCCAGCAGCCCCGGGACAGGGGTGATTGAGCAGTTCTTC. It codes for CASSPGTGVIEQFF.

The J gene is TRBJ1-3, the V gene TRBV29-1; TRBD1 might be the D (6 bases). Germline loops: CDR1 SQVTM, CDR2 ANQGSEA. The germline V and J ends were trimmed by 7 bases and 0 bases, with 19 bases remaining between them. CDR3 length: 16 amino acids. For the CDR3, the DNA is TGCAGCGGAAGTTTTTGGACAGCAAACTCTGGAAACACCATATATTTT. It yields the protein CSGSFWTANSGNTIYF. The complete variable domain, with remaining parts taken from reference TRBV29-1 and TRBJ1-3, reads SAVISQKPSRDICQRGTSLTIQCQVDSQVTMMFWYRQQPGQSLTLIATANQGSEATYESGFVIDKFPISRPNLTFSTLTVSNMSPEDSSIYLCSGSFWTANSGNTIYFGEGSWLTVV.

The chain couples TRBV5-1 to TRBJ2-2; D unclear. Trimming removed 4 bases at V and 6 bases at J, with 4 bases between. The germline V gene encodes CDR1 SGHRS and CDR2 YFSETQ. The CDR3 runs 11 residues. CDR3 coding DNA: TGCGCCAGCAGCGCGGCCGGGGAGCTGTTTTTT. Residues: CASSAAGELFF.

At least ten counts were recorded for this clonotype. CDR3 sequence: CASSQDSGGALDEQFF. The CDR3 region has the DNA TGCGCCAGCAGCCAAGATAGCGGGGGGGCGCTCGATGAGCAGTTCTTC. The chain uses TRBV4-1 and TRBJ2-1, with 11 nucleotides matching TRBD2. Trimming at V came to 0 bases and at J to 8 bases, leaving 6 bases not matched to a gene. The CDR3 loop spans 16 amino acids. Germline CDR1 and CDR2: MGHRA and YSYEKL.

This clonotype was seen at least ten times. The DNA of the CDR3 is TGCAGTGCTAGGGATAGGACAGGGGCCCGCCCACCCCTCCACTTT. Protein product: CSARDRTGARPPLHF. This chain uses TRBV20-1 with TRBJ1-6, with 9 bases identical to TRBD1. CDR1 and CDR2 from the germline V gene are DFQATT and SNEGSKA (reference sequence). The CDR3 length is 15 residues. Trimming removed 3 bases from V and 11 bases from J; junction bases left unmatched: 11.

DNA of the CDR3: TGTGCCAGCAGCTTCACAGGGGTTCCAGATACGCAGTATTTT. Translating gives CASSFTGVPDTQYF. The V call is TRBV11-1, the J call TRBJ2-3; TRBD1 agrees at 7 bases. The CDR3 contains 14 residues. The V and J ends lost 3 bases and 4 bases, in that order; junction bases with no gene match: 4. CDR1 and CDR2 (germline): SGHAT, FQDESV (reference sequence).

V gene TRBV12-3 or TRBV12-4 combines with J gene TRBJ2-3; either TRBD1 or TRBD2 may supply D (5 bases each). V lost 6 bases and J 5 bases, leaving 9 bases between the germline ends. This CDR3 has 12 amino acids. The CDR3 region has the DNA TGTGCCAGCAGGAGGGACGTAGATACGCAGTATTTT. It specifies CASRRDVDTQYF.

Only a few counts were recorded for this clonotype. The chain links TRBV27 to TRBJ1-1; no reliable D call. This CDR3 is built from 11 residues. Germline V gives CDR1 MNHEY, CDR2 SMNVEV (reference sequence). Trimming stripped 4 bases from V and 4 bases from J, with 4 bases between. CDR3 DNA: TGTGCCAGCAGTTCACCCACTGAAGCTTTCTTT. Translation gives CASSSPTEAFF.

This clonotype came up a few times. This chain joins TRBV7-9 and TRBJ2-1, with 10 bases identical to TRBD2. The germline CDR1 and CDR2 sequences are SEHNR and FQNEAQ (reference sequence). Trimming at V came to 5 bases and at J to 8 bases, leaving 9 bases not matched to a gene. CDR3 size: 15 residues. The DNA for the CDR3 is TGTGCCAGCAGCGTCGGACTAGCGGAAAGCGATGAGCAGTTCTTC. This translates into CASSVGLAESDEQFF.

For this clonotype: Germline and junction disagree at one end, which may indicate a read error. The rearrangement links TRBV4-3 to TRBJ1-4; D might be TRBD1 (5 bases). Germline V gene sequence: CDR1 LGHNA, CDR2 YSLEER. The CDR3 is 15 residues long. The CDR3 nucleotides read TGCGCCAGCAGCCAATCCCGGGACCAACCTGAAAAACTGCTTTTT. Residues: CASSQSRDQPEKLLF.

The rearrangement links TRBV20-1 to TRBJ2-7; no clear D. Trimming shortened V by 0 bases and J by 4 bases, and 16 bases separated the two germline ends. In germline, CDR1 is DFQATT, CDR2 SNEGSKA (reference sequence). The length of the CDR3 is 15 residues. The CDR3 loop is CSARDLGTAQYEQYF. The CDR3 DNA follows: TGCAGTGCTAGAGATCTAGGAACAGCTCAATACGAGCAGTACTTC.